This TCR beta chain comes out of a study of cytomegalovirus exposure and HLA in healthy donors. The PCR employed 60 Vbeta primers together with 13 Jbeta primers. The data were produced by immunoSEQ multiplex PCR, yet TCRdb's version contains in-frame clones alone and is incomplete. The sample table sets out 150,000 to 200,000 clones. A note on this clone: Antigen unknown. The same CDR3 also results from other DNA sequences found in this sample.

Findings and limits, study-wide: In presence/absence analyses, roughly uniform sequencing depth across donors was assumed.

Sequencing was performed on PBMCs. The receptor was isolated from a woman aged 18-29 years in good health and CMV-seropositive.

CDR3 sequence reads: CASSQDLVAVYEQYF. The DNA of the CDR3 is TGTGCCAGCAGCCAAGATCTTGTAGCGGTGTACGAGCAGTACTTC. J is TRBJ2-7 and V is TRBV14; D perhaps matches TRBD2 (6 bases). The CDR3 contains 15 residues. CDR1 is SGHDN, CDR2 FVKESK, per germline. V lost 0 bases to trimming and J lost 4 bases, with 13 bases between them.